Shown below are 21 T cell receptor beta chains from a single sample sequenced in a study of T cells in tuberculosis. Measured with immunoSEQ multiplex PCR; TCRdb has only the in-frame clones, and not every one. The repertoire holds about 23,000 clones, with 95% to 98% as singletons. The source material was PBMCs. These receptors were collected from a donor between 10 and 35 years old with latent tuberculosis or without tuberculosis infection.

The V call is TRBV25-1, the J call TRBJ1-1; a weak D match, TRBD1 (5 bases). Germline V gene lookup returns CDR1 MGHDK and CDR2 SYGVNS. Deletions cut 7 bases from V and 1 base from J, with 13 bases between. CDR3 length equals 14 residues. Written as DNA, the CDR3 is TGTGCCAGCAACCCATGGGGGGAGAACACTGAAGCTTTCTTT. Its translation: CASNPWGENTEAFF.

V and J are TRBV5-5 and TRBJ2-7; possibly TRBD1 for D (5 bases). The V end was cut by 3 bases, the J end by 5 bases, with 9 bases between. The CDR3 is 12 amino acids. Germline CDR1 is SGHKS and CDR2 is YYEKEE (reference sequence). CDR3 protein: CASSSWGHEQYF. In DNA form, the CDR3 reads TGTGCCAGCAGCTCCTGGGGCCACGAGCAGTACTTC.

The V call is TRBV27, the J call TRBJ2-3; D gene ambiguous. V lost 6 bases to trimming and J lost 2 bases, with 6 bases between them. Germline CDR1 is MNHEY and CDR2 is SMNVEV (reference sequence). There are 12 residues in the CDR3. The CDR3 coding sequence is TGTGCCAGCAGCCCGTTCACAGATACGCAGTATTTT. It codes for CASSPFTDTQYF.

Worth noting for this clone: Compared with germline, one end of the junction differs, possibly owing to a read error. The chain links TRBV5-6 to TRBJ1-1, with no clear D. CDR1 and CDR2 from the germline V gene are SGHDT and YYEEEE. The CDR3 length is 11 residues. Written as DNA, the CDR3 is TGTGCCAGCAGCTTGGTCCTCTTAGAAGTCTTT. Translating gives CASSLVLLEVF.

V usage is TRBV5-1 and J usage is TRBJ2-1, with TRBD2 as a possible D gene (6 bases). The V and J ends lost 4 bases and 3 bases respectively, with 11 bases between them. The CDR3 has 14 residues. Germline V lookup: CDR1 SGHRS, CDR2 YFSETQ. DNA of the CDR3: TGCGCCAGCAGCGGGGGGAGAGACTACAATGAGCAGTTCTTC. Its protein is CASSGGRDYNEQFF.

V and J are TRBV6-1 and TRBJ2-7; no reliable D call. The CDR3 length is 15 residues. Trimming removed 6 bases at V and 0 bases at J, with 15 bases between. Germline assignment: CDR1 MNHNS and CDR2 SASEGT. CDR3 nucleotides: TGTGCCAGCAGCCCGGCGGCAGTGCCCTCCTACGAGCAGTACTTC. Protein sequence: CASSPAAVPSYEQYF.

This clone was detected once. The chain links TRBV27 to TRBJ2-3, with D perhaps TRBD2 (6 bases). The CDR3 runs 15 residues. Trimming cost V 7 bases and J 1 base, with 15 bases left between them. From germline, CDR1 is MNHEY and CDR2 SMNVEV (reference sequence). The CDR3 coding sequence is TGTGCCAGCATGGGGACGGGAGTCGGCACAGATACGCAGTATTTT. It codes for CASMGTGVGTDTQYF.

The rearrangement links TRBV7-9 to TRBJ2-7; D is uncertain. Germline-derived CDR1 and CDR2 are SEHNR and FQNEAQ (reference sequence). This CDR3 spans 13 amino acids. Trimming took off 5 bases at V and 6 bases at J, with 14 bases between the two ends. The CDR3 sequence: CASSDISFGEQYF. CDR3 coding DNA: TGTGCCAGCAGCGATATCAGTTTTGGCGAGCAGTACTTC.

The chain links TRBV2 to TRBJ2-7; TRBD2 agrees at 11 bases. CDR1 and CDR2 from the germline V gene are SNHLY and FYNNEI. The junction had 4 bases not matched to a gene; V was cut back by 6 bases and J by 0 bases. The CDR3 sequence is 15 residues long. The CDR3 nucleotides are TGTGCCAGCAGCGTAGCGGGAGGGGGCTCCTACGAGCAGTACTTC. The encoded protein is CASSVAGGGSYEQYF. Supplemented by reference TRBV2 and TRBJ2-7, the full variable domain reads EPEVTQTPSHQVTQMGQEVILRCVPISNHLYFYWYRQILGQKVEFLVSFYNNEISEKSEIFDDQFSVERPDGSNFTLKIRSTKLEDSAMYFCASSVAGGGSYEQYFGPGTRLTVT.

The chain employs TRBV7-2 and TRBJ2-7; a possible D gene is TRBD2 (6 bases). This CDR3 is 15 amino acids long. CDR1 and CDR2 from the germline V gene are SGHTA and FQGNSA. V was clipped by 5 bases and J by 0 bases, with 14 bases between them. CDR3 region: CASSLGTSSSYEQYF. CDR3 DNA: TGTGCCAGCAGCCTCGGGACTTCGAGCTCCTACGAGCAGTACTTC. The full variable domain, in which reference TRBV7-2 and TRBJ2-7 provide the parts outside the CDR3, is GAGVSQSPSNKVTEKGKDVELRCDPISGHTALYWYRQSLGQGLEFLIYFQGNSAPDKSGLPSDRFSAERTGGSVSTLTIQRTQQEDSAVYLCASSLGTSSSYEQYFGPGTRLTVT.

The rearrangement links TRBV30 to TRBJ1-6, with 7 bases aligning to TRBD1. V trimming: 2 bases; J trimming: 7 bases; junction bases outside the gene matches: 5. This CDR3 region has 14 residues. Germline V lookup: CDR1 GTSNPN, CDR2 SVGIG (reference sequence). CDR3 protein: CAWSRDSENSPLHF. CDR3 nucleotides: TGTGCCTGGAGTAGGGACAGCGAAAATTCACCCCTCCACTTT.

The chain uses TRBV7-9 and TRBJ2-2; D not certain. Germline V gene data show CDR1 as SEHNR and CDR2 as FQNEAQ (reference sequence). The CDR3 spans 12 residues. V dropped 3 bases and J dropped 4 bases, with 3 bases sitting between them. CDR3 nucleotide sequence: TGTGCCAGCAGCTTCGGCACCGGGGAGCTGTTTTTT. As protein: CASSFGTGELFF.

This rearrangement joins TRBV28 to TRBJ1-4; D possibly corresponds to TRBD1 (6 bases). This CDR3 has 17 amino acids. The germline V gene encodes CDR1 MDHEN and CDR2 SYDVKM. Trimming shortened V by 3 bases and J by 2 bases, and 16 bases separated the two germline ends. The chain's CDR3 is CASSFSPWGHTNEKLFF. The CDR3 nucleotides read TGTGCCAGCAGTTTCTCACCTTGGGGACACACTAATGAAAAACTGTTTTTT.

The chain couples TRBV6-6 to TRBJ1-4; D is undetermined. The CDR3 totals 12 residues. CDR1 MNHNY and CDR2 SVGAGI come from the germline V gene (reference sequence). V was pared by 2 bases and J by 5 bases, with 3 bases between. CDR3 DNA sequence: TGTGCCAGCAGTTACAGCAATGAAAAACTGTTTTTT. Translation gives CASSYSNEKLFF.

V is TRBV19 and J is TRBJ1-1, with a tentative D call TRBD1 (5 bases). The germline gives CDR1 LNHDA, CDR2 SQIVND (reference sequence). This CDR3 is built from 13 residues. Deletions cut 5 bases from V and 5 bases from J, with 12 bases between. CDR3 nucleotide sequence: TGTGCCAGTAGTCCGGGGGGTTGGACTGAAGCTTTCTTT. This translates into CASSPGGWTEAFF.

J is TRBJ1-4 and V is TRBV5-6; D is uncertain. The CDR3 loop spans 14 amino acids. CDR1 is SGHDT, CDR2 YYEEEE, per germline. The V end lost 0 bases, the J end lost 5 bases, and 8 bases lay between the germline ends. The CDR3 nucleotides are TGTGCCAGCAGCTTGGGGCTTAAGAATGAAAAACTGTTTTTT. Protein sequence: CASSLGLKNEKLFF.

This clone has only one observation. This chain uses TRBV6-1 with TRBJ2-5; D unresolved. Germline V gives CDR1 MNHNS, CDR2 SASEGT. This CDR3 is built from 15 residues. V was trimmed by 0 bases and J by 0 bases, leaving 8 bases between them. CDR3 residues: CASSEAVYYQETQYF. Written as DNA, the CDR3 is TGTGCCAGCAGTGAAGCGGTTTACTACCAAGAGACCCAGTACTTC.

This clone is a singleton in its sample. The chain links TRBV2 to TRBJ1-1; TRBD1 might be the D (6 bases). The germline V and J ends were trimmed by 4 bases and 6 bases, with 15 bases remaining between them. The CDR3 is 14 residues long. CDR1 and CDR2 (germline): SNHLY, FYNNEI. The CDR3 region has the DNA TGTGCCAGCAGTGGTTCAGGGGTCAGCGCTGAAGCTTTCTTT. This sequence encodes CASSGSGVSAEAFF.

J is TRBJ2-1 and V is TRBV14, with D perhaps matching TRBD2 (5 bases). Trimming removed 8 bases from V and 6 bases from J, with 20 bases in between. Per the germline V gene, CDR1 is SGHDN and CDR2 is FVKESK. CDR3 length: 15 residues. The CDR3 DNA is TGTGCCAGCCGGGCCCGCAGCGGAGGTGCCAATGAGCAGTTCTTC. Translation gives CASRARSGGANEQFF.

The chain carries TRBV5-1 and TRBJ1-1; TRBD1 might be the D (6 bases). This CDR3 is 13 amino acids long. V was cut by 4 bases and J by 3 bases, with 10 bases left in between. The V gene's germline CDR1 is SGHRS and CDR2 YFSETQ. CDR3 sequence (DNA): TGCGCCAGCAGCGCACAGGGTTACACTGAAGCTTTCTTT. Amino acids: CASSAQGYTEAFF.

The CDR3 DNA is TGCGCCAGCAGCTTCCCGACAGACTACACCGGGGAGCTGTTTTTT. This sequence encodes CASSFPTDYTGELFF. The chain is built from TRBV5-1 and TRBJ2-2, with D perhaps TRBD1 (5 bases). CDR1 and CDR2 (germline): SGHRS, YFSETQ. V was pared by 2 bases and J by 3 bases, with 11 bases between. CDR3 length equals 15 residues.